These 28 T cell receptor beta chains came from one sample sequenced in a study of OX40 agonist ivuxolimab in advanced cancers. The library was obtained by the immunoSEQ multiplex PCR assay. TCRdb retrieved this table from immuneACCESS and kept in-frame rearrangements only. Not all clones are present; in checked studies, unresolved V genes account for under half, and no reason is known for the remainder. This sample holds some 25,000 clones; more than 60% were observed only once. The ten largest clones add up to approximately 30% of the sample. The sample was CD4+ or CD8+ T cells sorted from blood, taken in a trial of the OX40 agonist ivuxolimab. These TCRs come from an adult with an advanced solid tumor such as melanoma, head and neck, liver or kidney cancer.

V is TRBV9 and J is TRBJ2-1, with a possible D match to TRBD2 (5 bases). Germline V gene sequence: CDR1 SGDLS, CDR2 YYNGEE. Trimming pared 1 base from V and 2 bases from J, leaving 13 bases between. This CDR3 is 16 amino acids long. The CDR3 nucleotides are TGTGCCAGCAGCGTACTAGCCGGGGTTGCCTACAATGAGCAGTTCTTC. As protein: CASSVLAGVAYNEQFF. The complete variable domain, with remaining parts taken from reference TRBV9 and TRBJ2-1, reads DSGVTQTPKHLITATGQRVTLRCSPRSGDLSVYWYQQSLDQGLQFLIQYYNGEERAKGNILERFSAQQFPDLHSELNLSSLELGDSALYFCASSVLAGVAYNEQFFGPGTRLTVL.

Only one count was recorded for this clone. The rearrangement joins TRBV28 to TRBJ1-2; 9 nucleotides align to TRBD1. After removal of 5 bases from V and 6 bases from J, the junction contained 7 bases not matched to a gene. The CDR3 extends over 14 amino acids. The germline V gene has CDR1 MDHEN and CDR2 SYDVKM. The CDR3, as DNA: TGTGCCAGCAGTCCACAGGGGGCGCATAATGGCTACACCTTC. Translating it yields CASSPQGAHNGYTF.

This clone was recorded once. V usage is TRBV4-1 and J usage is TRBJ2-3; TRBD2 matches at 12 bases. The CDR3 sequence is 20 residues long. The V gene's germline CDR1 is MGHRA and CDR2 YSYEKL. V shed 2 bases and J 2 bases; nucleotides not matched to a gene: 14. The DNA of the CDR3 is TGCGCCAGCAGCCAAAGGGGAAGGATTGGGACTAGCGGGTACACAGATACGCAGTATTTT. This sequence encodes CASSQRGRIGTSGYTDTQYF.

The chain uses TRBV5-1 and TRBJ2-1, with 9 bases matching TRBD2. V gave up 5 bases and J gave up 3 bases; unmatched junction bases: 9. Germline CDR1 SGHRS, CDR2 YFSETQ. This CDR3 contains 16 residues. In DNA, the CDR3 is TGCGCCAGCAGAGATACCGGGACTAGCTACTACAATGAGCAGTTCTTC. It specifies CASRDTGTSYYNEQFF. The entire variable domain, with the rest obtained from reference TRBV5-1 and TRBJ2-1, is as follows: KAGVTQTPRYLIKTRGQQVTLSCSPISGHRSVSWYQQTPGQGLQFLFEYFSETQRNKGNFPGRFSGRQFSNSRSEMNVSTLELGDSALYLCASRDTGTSYYNEQFFGPGTRLTVL.

This rearrangement joins TRBV11-2 to TRBJ2-1, with 8 bases fitting TRBD2. Germline CDR1 and CDR2: SGHAT and FQNNGV. CDR3 length equals 17 residues. The ends lost 3 bases at V and 7 bases at J; junction bases unmatched: 14. As DNA, the CDR3 is TGTGCCAGCAGCTTTTTTACGGGACTAGTACCGTTAAATGAGCAGTTCTTC. This codes for CASSFFTGLVPLNEQFF.

The chain employs TRBV12-5 and TRBJ2-7; 7 positions match TRBD1. The CDR3 totals 16 residues. V was clipped by 4 bases and J by 2 bases; unmatched bases: 11. Germline CDR1 and CDR2: LGHNT and FRNRAP. The CDR3 DNA reads TGTGCTAGTGGTTCCCCCCAGGGGGTAGTCACCTACGAGCAGTACTTC. As protein: CASGSPQGVVTYEQYF.

The rearrangement uses TRBV6-5 and TRBJ1-2; D ambiguous. V dropped 2 bases and J dropped 5 bases, with 9 bases sitting between them. CDR3 length: 13 amino acids. CDR1 and CDR2 from the germline V gene are MNHEY and SVGAGI. CDR3 coding DNA: TGTGCCAGCAGTTACCGGCCGGAATATGGCTACACCTTC. This gives the protein CASSYRPEYGYTF.

This clone was counted between two and nine times. The CDR3 bases are TGTGCCAGCAGCACCCATGGCAGGGGCAATTCACCCCTCCACTTT. Protein product: CASSTHGRGNSPLHF. V and J are TRBV11-3 and TRBJ1-6, with D possibly being TRBD1 (6 bases). Germline CDR1 reads SGHNT; CDR2 reads YENEEA. The CDR3 length is 15 residues. V was clipped by 5 bases and J by 7 bases, with 15 bases between them. Together with reference TRBV11-3 and TRBJ1-6, the CDR3 gives the full variable domain: EAGVVQSPRYKIIEKKQPVAFWCNPISGHNTLYWYLQNLGQGPELLIRYENEEAVDDSQLPKDRFSAERLKGVDSTLKIQPAELGDSAVYLCASSTHGRGNSPLHFGNGTRLTVT.

This rearrangement joins TRBV9 to TRBJ2-5; possible D gene TRBD2, 6 bases. Germline V gives CDR1 SGDLS, CDR2 YYNGEE. The CDR3 runs 14 residues. V lost 0 bases, J lost 5 bases, and 11 bases lay in between. Here the CDR3 DNA reads TGTGCCAGCAGCGTAGCTGCGGGATGGGAGACCCAGTACTTC. Translated, it gives CASSVAAGWETQYF.

The gene calls are TRBV28 and TRBJ2-7, with D hard to call. The CDR3 sequence is 10 residues long. Trimming took off 6 bases at V and 3 bases at J, with 3 bases between the two ends. Per the germline V gene, CDR1 is MDHEN and CDR2 is SYDVKM. The CDR3 protein is CASSNYEQYF. The DNA of the CDR3 is TGTGCCAGCAGCAACTACGAGCAGTACTTC.

This clone was recorded only once. V usage is TRBV7-6 and J usage is TRBJ2-2; D gene uncertain. Germline V lookup: CDR1 SGHVS, CDR2 FNYEAQ. The CDR3 has 15 residues. V dropped 5 bases and J dropped 6 bases, with 16 bases sitting between them. The CDR3 DNA is TGTGCCAGCAGCGCCCGGATAGTTGAGGCCGGGGAGCTGTTTTTT. It codes for CASSARIVEAGELFF.

The chain employs TRBV15 and TRBJ1-2; no definite D call. The CDR3 contains 12 residues. Per germline, CDR1 LNHNV and CDR2 YYDKDF (reference sequence). V was clipped by 0 bases and J by 8 bases, with 7 bases between them. CDR3 residues: CATSRDTVGYTF. The CDR3 DNA is TGTGCCACCAGCAGAGATACGGTGGGCTACACCTTC.

The rearrangement links TRBV9 to TRBJ1-2; 8 bases fit TRBD1. Germline V gene sequence: CDR1 SGDLS, CDR2 YYNGEE. The junction had 12 bases not matched to a gene; V was cut back by 4 bases and J by 7 bases. The CDR3 contains 15 residues. DNA of the CDR3: TGTGCCAGCAGCCCGGCGGCGGACAGGGCCGGTGGCTACACCTTC. Translated: CASSPAADRAGGYTF.

The CDR3 loop is CASSKRLAGGREPTDTQYF. For the CDR3, the DNA is TGTGCCAGCAGTAAGAGGCTAGCGGGGGGGCGAGAACCCACAGATACGCAGTATTTT. The gene calls are TRBV2 and TRBJ2-3; 12 bases are a match to TRBD2. The length of the CDR3 is 19 residues. The V gene's germline CDR1 is SNHLY and CDR2 FYNNEI. With V trimmed by 5 bases and J by 2 bases, 14 bases remained unmatched.

This clone appeared a single time. For the CDR3, the DNA is TGTGCCAGCAGTTTAGATGGGGATTTCAACTATGGCTACACCTTC. Translated, it gives CASSLDGDFNYGYTF. V gene TRBV28 combines with J gene TRBJ1-2; D uncertain. From germline, CDR1 is MDHEN and CDR2 SYDVKM. The CDR3 consists of 15 residues. Trimming removed 2 bases from V and 2 bases from J, with 12 bases in between.

The rearrangement links TRBV9 to TRBJ2-5, with no clear D. CDR3 length equals 13 residues. Trimming cost V 0 bases and J 5 bases, with 8 bases left between them. Germline V gene lookup returns CDR1 SGDLS and CDR2 YYNGEE. The CDR3 nucleotides read TGTGCCAGCAGCGTAGCCCAATGGGAGACCCAGTACTTC. This gives the protein CASSVAQWETQYF. Together with reference TRBV9 and TRBJ2-5, the CDR3 gives the full variable domain: DSGVTQTPKHLITATGQRVTLRCSPRSGDLSVYWYQQSLDQGLQFLIQYYNGEERAKGNILERFSAQQFPDLHSELNLSSLELGDSALYFCASSVAQWETQYFGPGTRLLVL.

The chain is built from TRBV11-3 and TRBJ1-5; 8 bases fit TRBD1. Germline-derived CDR1 and CDR2 are SGHNT and YENEEA. CDR3 length: 17 residues. The ends lost 6 bases at V and 2 bases at J; junction bases unmatched: 12. As DNA, the CDR3 is TGTGCCAGCAGGGGGGGACAGGTTGCAAATTGCAATCAGCCCCAGCATTTT. Translating it yields CASRGGQVANCNQPQHF. Looking up the rest from reference TRBV11-3 and TRBJ1-5 gives the full variable domain: EAGVVQSPRYKIIEKKQPVAFWCNPISGHNTLYWYLQNLGQGPELLIRYENEEAVDDSQLPKDRFSAERLKGVDSTLKIQPAELGDSAVYLCASRGGQVANCNQPQHFGDGTRLSIL.

The CDR3 DNA reads as TGTGCCAGCAGTTTGAAGCGGGAGGCCCATAACATTCAGTACTTC. Translated: CASSLKREAHNIQYF. The V gene is TRBV28, the J gene TRBJ2-4; 9 bases are shared with TRBD2. J was trimmed by 7 bases and V by 3 bases; bases with no gene match: 7. Germline V gene lookup returns CDR1 MDHEN and CDR2 SYDVKM. The CDR3 spans 15 residues.

DNA of the CDR3: TGTGCCAGTAGTTTACCACGCAGGGCTTACAATCAGCCCCAGCATTTT. Residues: CASSLPRRAYNQPQHF. The V gene is TRBV19, the J gene TRBJ1-5; the D gene is possibly TRBD1 (5 bases). CDR3 size: 16 residues. V was trimmed by 5 bases and J by 3 bases, leaving 17 bases between them. The germline V gene has CDR1 LNHDA and CDR2 SQIVND (reference sequence). Looking up the rest from reference TRBV19 and TRBJ1-5 gives the full variable domain: DGGITQSPKYLFRKEGQNVTLSCEQNLNHDAMYWYRQDPGQGLRLIYYSQIVNDFQKGDIAEGYSVSREKKESFPLTVTSAQKNPTAFYLCASSLPRRAYNQPQHFGDGTRLSIL.

The chain has TRBV9 and TRBJ2-1; the D gene could be TRBD1 or TRBD2 (7 bases each). This CDR3 region has 15 residues. Trimming stripped 3 bases from V and 12 bases from J, with 22 bases between. The V gene's germline CDR1 is SGDLS and CDR2 YYNGEE. CDR3 DNA: TGTGCCAGCAGCGGCCAAGGGGGCGGGAGCCGAGGGCAGTTCTTC. Protein product: CASSGQGGGSRGQFF.

This chain uses TRBV5-6 with TRBJ2-3; no clear D gene. This CDR3 has 17 residues. Germline V gene lookup returns CDR1 SGHDT and CDR2 YYEEEE. Deletions cut 2 bases from V and 0 bases from J, with 16 bases between. CDR3 sequence (DNA): TGTGCCAGCAGCTTCTTGATCAGAACAACTAGCACAGATACGCAGTATTTT. Encoded protein: CASSFLIRTTSTDTQYF.

This clone was seen a handful of times. V usage is TRBV5-1 and J usage is TRBJ2-1; D could derive from TRBD1 or TRBD2 (6 bases each). Germline lookup yields CDR1 SGHRS and CDR2 YFSETQ. CDR3 length equals 15 residues. Trimming cost V 2 bases and J 8 bases, with 17 bases left between them. CDR3 sequence: CASSFGRGARYEQFF. In DNA, the CDR3 is TGCGCCAGCAGCTTTGGAAGGGGGGCACGATATGAGCAGTTCTTC.

V is TRBV9 and J is TRBJ2-1; D is unclear. Between the trimmed V and J ends, which lost 4 bases and 9 bases, there was a span of 11 bases. Germline loops: CDR1 SGDLS, CDR2 YYNGEE. This CDR3 contains 12 residues. The CDR3 spells CASSPEHGEQFF. CDR3 nucleotide sequence: TGTGCCAGCAGCCCCGAACATGGTGAGCAGTTCTTC.

The chain employs TRBV2 and TRBJ2-3; 12 nucleotides line up with TRBD2. CDR1 and CDR2 from the germline V gene are SNHLY and FYNNEI. V lost 5 bases, J lost 5 bases, and 8 bases stayed unmatched. The CDR3 has 16 residues. The CDR3 nucleotides read TGTGCCAGCAGTCCAAGGACTAGCGGGGAGGGAGATACGCAGTATTTT. It yields the protein CASSPRTSGEGDTQYF.

This clone is categorized as medium-sized. The J gene is TRBJ1-5, the V gene TRBV7-2; no firm D call. The germline V gene has CDR1 SGHTA and CDR2 FQGNSA. The V gene lost 5 bases and the J gene lost 0 bases, with 11 bases spanning the gap. The CDR3 is 15 amino acids. The CDR3 DNA reads TGTGCCAGCAGCCTGACACCGTATAGCAATCAGCCCCAGCATTTT. Translation gives CASSLTPYSNQPQHF.

J is TRBJ1-4 and V is TRBV6-5; D is unresolved. This CDR3 has 14 amino acids. Germline V gene lookup returns CDR1 MNHEY and CDR2 SVGAGI. The V end lost 6 bases, the J end lost 5 bases, and 13 bases lay between the germline ends. CDR3 coding DNA: TGTGCCAGCAGCATGGGCAGGCTCAATGAAAAACTGTTTTTT. As protein: CASSMGRLNEKLFF.

The rearrangement uses TRBV5-5 and TRBJ1-5; D remains unclear. There are 14 residues in the CDR3. Per germline, CDR1 SGHKS and CDR2 YYEKEE (reference sequence). Trimming pared 3 bases from V and 4 bases from J, leaving 11 bases between. CDR3 nucleotides: TGTGCCAGCAGCTCCTCCCTAGGTAATCAGCCCCAGCATTTT. It encodes CASSSSLGNQPQHF.

The chain recombines TRBV9 with TRBJ2-7, with D possibly matching TRBD2 (6 bases). This CDR3 comprises 14 residues. The V gene's germline CDR1 is SGDLS and CDR2 YYNGEE. Trimming took 4 bases from V and 4 from J, leaving 15 bases between them. CDR3 nucleotide sequence: TGTGCCAGCAGCTCCGGAGGGGCAGTTTACGAGCAGTACTTC. It codes for CASSSGGAVYEQYF.